This note documents a single T cell receptor beta chain sequence. Its antigen has not been determined. Base qualities were left out, and no much larger clone turns up one base away. In the same sample, other DNA sequences code for this CDR3. The data were obtained in a study of T cells in narcolepsy listed by TCRdb under 2018. Concerning the study at large: Patients with narcolepsy type 1 or type 2 (NT1, NT2) and healthy control donors were enrolled in the study. The study sought autoreactive T cells targeting hypocretin neuron self-antigens (hypocretin, TRIB2) in narcolepsy patients, using TCR Vbeta sequencing to track clonotypes in blood and CSF. The full study reports these points: Autoreactive clonotypes were reported to be detected serially in the blood of the same patients and of different patients, but not in the blood of healthy controls. Plots that compared CSF and blood CD4+ T cell clonotypes from the same patient highlighted HCRT-specific and TRIB2-specific autoreactive clonotypes. Patients and controls had comparable numbers of sequenced blood memory CD4+ clonotypes, averaging about 37,000 and 33,000, respectively. Some blood memory CD4+ repertoires from patients and controls contained no sequences matching autoreactive T cell clones.

Libraries came from the immunoSEQ multiplex PCR assay. Drawn from immuneACCESS, this table holds only the in-frame rearrangements with V and J called that TCRdb kept. Clones are partly lost; checked studies trace under half to an unresolved V gene and leave the rest unexplained. In this sample the table shows about 34,000 clones, about 77% of which occur a single time. The biggest ten clones account for 1.2% of the sample. Memory CD4+ T cells were sorted ex vivo from peripheral blood of narcolepsy patients and healthy controls for TCR Vbeta sequencing. Including cysteine and phenylalanine, the CDR3 has 15 amino acids. The only DNA kept is the CDR3, 45 bases in frame from the first base. The germline ends are 11 bases apart after V is trimmed by 5 bases and J by 1 base. CDR1 and CDR2 (SGHNT, YENEEA) derive from the germline V gene.

Sequences were obtained from CD45RA- memory CD4+ T cells from PBMCs. This specimen's cell subset or site label, interpreted: memory T cells sorted ex vivo from peripheral blood. The chain is encoded by TRBV11-3 joined to TRBJ2-2, and the D gene may be TRBD2, 6 bases matching. This TCR was recovered from a human donor with narcolepsy. CDR3 region: CASSPRGGNTGELFF. The DNA sequence is as follows: TGTGCCAGCAGCCCACGGGGAGGGAACACCGGGGAGCTGTTTTTT.